This passage covers 18 T cell receptor beta chains from one sample sequenced in a study of identical twins. TCRdb redid the calling of the 5' RACE reads with MiXCR, one entry per CDR3 protein. This table has approximately 220,000 distinct CDR3 sequences, 6.5% to 8.5% appearing once. This sample also appeared in a second study, on yellow fever vaccine responses in identical twins.

The sample was memory (CD45RO+) T cells sorted from blood. Receptors originate from a woman in her late teens or twenties in good health.

This clonotype occurred a few times. The chain has TRBV7-8 and TRBJ2-7, with a weak D call TRBD1 (5 bases). The CDR3 has 15 residues. Trimming shortened V by 1 base and J by 2 bases, and 12 bases separated the two germline ends. The germline V gene encodes CDR1 SGHVS and CDR2 FQNEAQ. The CDR3, as DNA: TGTGCCAGCAGCTTAGGAGCGACAGTAGCCTACGAGCAGTACTTC. This gives the protein CASSLGATVAYEQYF.

This clonotype was seen repeatedly, ten times or more. The chain links TRBV20-1 to TRBJ1-2; no firm D call. V was cut by 0 bases and J by 5 bases, with 10 bases left in between. The V gene's germline CDR1 is DFQATT and CDR2 SNEGSKA (reference sequence). CDR3 size: 13 residues. CDR3 sequence reads: CSARDRTAYGYTF. The CDR3, as DNA: TGCAGTGCTAGAGATAGGACCGCGTATGGCTACACCTTC.

This clonotype was picked up many times. The chain uses TRBV29-1 and TRBJ2-1; 16 nucleotides line up with TRBD2. The V gene end was trimmed by 8 bases and the J gene end by 10 bases; junction bases not matched to a gene: 11. The CDR3 extends over 15 amino acids. From germline, CDR1 is SQVTM and CDR2 ANQGSEA. CDR3 sequence (DNA): TGCAGCTCAACCAGGGGACTAGCGGGGGGGCTGGAGCAGTTCTTC. It specifies CSSTRGLAGGLEQFF.

This clonotype was observed a handful of times. V and J are TRBV7-6 and TRBJ2-7; 7 nucleotides match TRBD2. The V and J ends lost 5 bases and 4 bases, in that order; junction bases with no gene match: 8. The CDR3 loop spans 14 amino acids. CDR1 is SGHVS and CDR2 is FNYEAQ in the germline V gene. The CDR3: CASSSGTSLYEQYF. CDR3 DNA sequence: TGTGCCAGCAGCAGCGGGACGTCTTTGTACGAGCAGTACTTC.

Many counts were recorded for this clonotype. The chain recombines TRBV6-5 with TRBJ2-1; D unclear. CDR1 is MNHEY and CDR2 is SVGAGI in the germline V gene. The CDR3 runs to 12 residues. The V gene lost 6 bases and the J gene lost 6 bases, with 9 bases spanning the gap. This CDR3 is CASSNDGNEQFF. CDR3 DNA: TGTGCCAGCAGCAATGACGGCAATGAGCAGTTCTTC.

The CDR3 DNA reads TGCGCCAGCAGTCCCTCGCAGGGGAGAGTCTACGAGCAGTACTTC. Amino acid sequence: CASSPSQGRVYEQYF. V gene TRBV4-1 combines with J gene TRBJ2-7; maybe TRBD1 (6 bases). The CDR3 extends over 15 amino acids. Germline values: CDR1 MGHRA, CDR2 YSYEKL. Trimming removed 6 bases at V and 3 bases at J, with 18 bases between.

As concerns this clonotype: This may arise from a read error, as a much more abundant clone is one base away. This chain connects TRBV7-2 to TRBJ2-2, with TRBD1 matching over 9 bases. CDR1 SGHTA and CDR2 FQGNSA come from the germline V gene. There are 15 residues in the CDR3. Here the CDR3 DNA reads TGTGCCAGCAGCTCAGGGGACAGGGCCGCCGGGGGGCTGTTTTTT. Translating gives CASSSGDRAAGGLFF.

At least ten counts were recorded for this clonotype. The genes are TRBV12-3 or TRBV12-4 and TRBJ1-2, with TRBD1 as a possible D gene (5 bases). The germline V and J ends were trimmed by 7 bases and 1 base, with 13 bases remaining between them. The CDR3 covers 14 residues. CDR3 residues: CASIQGSLNYGYTF. CDR3 nucleotide sequence: TGTGCCAGCATCCAGGGTTCCCTTAACTATGGCTACACCTTC.

This clonotype was seen repeatedly, ten times or more. The chain uses TRBV5-1 and TRBJ1-1; D unclear. Trimming removed 0 bases at V and 8 bases at J, with 14 bases between. CDR1 and CDR2 from the germline V gene are SGHRS and YFSETQ. The CDR3 loop spans 14 amino acids. This CDR3 is CASSLESLAIEAFF. CDR3 sequence (DNA): TGCGCCAGCAGCTTGGAGTCCCTTGCCATAGAAGCTTTCTTT.

This CDR3 reads CASSSTGASPLHF. In nucleotides, the CDR3 is TGTGCCAGCAGTTCTACGGGGGCTTCACCCCTCCACTTT. The genes are TRBV12-3 or TRBV12-4 and TRBJ1-6, with D possibly being TRBD1 (6 bases). This CDR3 is built from 13 residues. V lost 4 bases and J lost 9, with 10 bases in between.

This clonotype was seen only a few times. This rearrangement joins TRBV10-3 to TRBJ2-2; TRBD1 might be the D (5 bases). Trimming took off 6 bases at V and 1 base at J, with 9 bases between the two ends. Germline-derived CDR1 and CDR2 are ENHRY and SYGVKD. The CDR3 totals 14 residues. The CDR3 DNA sequence: TGTGCCATCAGACAGGATTTGAACACCGGGGAGCTGTTTTTT. Translating it yields CAIRQDLNTGELFF.

This clonotype was observed many times. The chain carries TRBV11-1 and TRBJ2-7; D unclear. CDR1 and CDR2 (germline): SGHAT, FQDESV (reference sequence). The CDR3 has 15 residues. Trimming left V 5 bases short and J 3 bases short, with 17 bases between. The CDR3 region is CASSPGWVSGYEQYF. In DNA, the CDR3 is TGTGCCAGCAGCCCCGGGTGGGTGTCAGGCTACGAGCAGTACTTC.

This rearrangement joins TRBV3-1 to TRBJ2-5; TRBD2 matches 9 bases. Germline-derived CDR1 and CDR2 are LGHDT and YNNKEL (reference sequence). The CDR3 sequence is 15 residues long. With 2 bases clipped from V and 4 bases from J, the junction kept 5 bases outside the gene matches. The CDR3 coding sequence is TGTGCCAGCAGCCAAATCCTACTAGCGGGAGAGACCCAGTACTTC. Amino acid sequence: CASSQILLAGETQYF.

Ten or more counts support this clonotype. The chain has TRBV7-9 and TRBJ2-7; D unresolved. Germline V gives CDR1 SEHNR, CDR2 FQNEAQ (reference sequence). The CDR3 loop spans 15 amino acids. V gave up 1 base and J gave up 2 bases, with 12 bases separating them. The CDR3 DNA reads TGTGCCAGCAGCTTAGGCAATTTTGGCGCCTACGAGCAGTACTTC. Amino acid sequence: CASSLGNFGAYEQYF. Complete variable domain (other parts from reference TRBV7-9 and TRBJ2-7): DTGVSQNPRHKITKRGQNVTFRCDPISEHNRLYWYRQTLGQGPEFLTYFQNEAQLEKSRLLSDRFSAERPKGSFSTLEIQRTEQGDSAMYLCASSLGNFGAYEQYFGPGTRLTVT.

The table lists this clonotype with a few counts. This sequence joins TRBV5-4 and TRBJ1-6; D not resolved. Trimming cost V 4 bases and J 10 bases, with 12 bases left between them. Per the germline V gene, CDR1 is SGHNT and CDR2 is YYREEE (reference sequence). The CDR3 spans 13 residues. CDR3 loop: CASSPNLGSPLHF. The CDR3, as DNA: TGTGCCAGCAGCCCCAACCTAGGATCACCCCTCCACTTT.

This clonotype turned up a few times. The rearrangement joins TRBV5-6 to TRBJ2-5; D is ambiguous. Germline-derived CDR1 and CDR2 are SGHDT and YYEEEE. CDR3 length: 14 amino acids. Trimming cost V 0 bases and J 5 bases, with 11 bases left between them. CDR3 residues: CASSLDGPDETQYF. The CDR3 nucleotides are TGTGCCAGCAGCTTGGACGGCCCGGATGAGACCCAGTACTTC.

The table lists this clonotype with many counts. This chain links TRBV12-3 or TRBV12-4 with TRBJ2-3, with D unclear. V was cut by 5 bases and J by 3 bases, with 21 bases left in between. The length of the CDR3 is 17 residues. CDR3 nucleotides: TGTGCCAGCAGTCTATCGGTGCACCGGGCCGTTACAGATACGCAGTATTTT. Amino acid sequence: CASSLSVHRAVTDTQYF.

The chain links TRBV12-3 or TRBV12-4 to TRBJ1-4, with 8 bases identical to TRBD1. The CDR3 consists of 15 residues. The J segment lost 5 bases and the V segment lost 6 bases, leaving 8 bases of the junction unmatched. The CDR3 sequence is CASSRGQGGNEKLFF. DNA of the CDR3: TGTGCCAGCAGCCGAGGACAGGGTGGAAATGAAAAACTGTTTTTT.